The 11 T cell receptor beta chains below come from one sample, sequenced in a study of shared clonotypes between healthy human individuals. Sequencing was performed with immunoSEQ multiplex PCR; in TCRdb, only in-frame clones are kept and a portion is missing. The table lists 1.5 million to 2.5 million clones, approximately 94% of them singletons. As defined, naive CD8 cells were CD45RO-negative and positively selected for CCR7, with terminally differentiated effector memory CD45RA+ cells excluded. Sequencing was carried out using naive CD8+ T cells sorted from blood. The receptors here all came from a man younger than 35 in good health.

The chain uses TRBV4-3 and TRBJ1-1; D is uncertain. V shed 0 bases and J shed 1 base, with 12 bases lying between them. The CDR3 is 16 amino acids. Looked up from germline, CDR1 is LGHNA and CDR2 is YSLEER. The CDR3 is CASSQDWEARNTEAFF. Written as DNA, the CDR3 is TGCGCCAGCAGCCAAGATTGGGAGGCGCGGAACACTGAAGCTTTCTTT.

The chain has TRBV10-1 and TRBJ2-4; D is uncertain. The germline V and J ends were trimmed by 7 bases and 5 bases, with 6 bases remaining between them. Germline V gene lookup returns CDR1 WNHNN and CDR2 SYGVQD (reference sequence). This CDR3 spans 11 amino acids. The DNA of the CDR3 is TGCGCCAGCACCTGGGAAAACATTCAGTACTTC. This encodes CASTWENIQYF.

This chain links TRBV4-3 with TRBJ2-7; TRBD2 is a possible D gene (5 bases). V lost 0 bases and J lost 2, with 11 bases in between. Germline assignment: CDR1 LGHNA and CDR2 YSLEER. This CDR3 has 15 residues. The CDR3: CASSQDRTGAYEQYF. Written as DNA, the CDR3 is TGCGCCAGCAGCCAAGATCGGACTGGGGCCTACGAGCAGTACTTC.

This clone is a singleton in its sample. The rearrangement joins TRBV7-6 to TRBJ2-7; D call uncertain. The CDR3 totals 14 residues. Trimming cost V 0 bases and J 2 bases, with 8 bases left between them. Germline CDR1 reads SGHVS; CDR2 reads FNYEAQ. CDR3 protein: CASSLAPGTYEQYF. CDR3 in DNA: TGTGCCAGCAGCTTAGCACCGGGTACCTACGAGCAGTACTTC.

The CDR3 coding sequence is TGTGCCAGCAGCGTAGGAGGAGGGACAGGGCTTTCTGGGGCCAACGTCCTGACTTTC. It is translated as CASSVGGGTGLSGANVLTF. The chain carries TRBV9 and TRBJ2-6; 9 positions match TRBD1. CDR3 size: 19 residues. Germline loops: CDR1 SGDLS, CDR2 YYNGEE. V was pared by 0 bases and J by 1 base, with 8 bases of the junction left unmatched.

The V gene is TRBV30, the J gene TRBJ1-2, with 7 nucleotides matching TRBD1. V gave up 2 bases and J gave up 1 base; unmatched junction bases: 10. Per germline, CDR1 GTSNPN and CDR2 SVGIG (reference sequence). The CDR3 runs to 16 residues. The CDR3 DNA follows: TGTGCCTGGAGTCCCAGCAGGGGGGGACATAACTATGGCTACACCTTC. Encoded protein: CAWSPSRGGHNYGYTF.

This chain links TRBV5-6 with TRBJ2-7, with D unresolved. Germline V gives CDR1 SGHDT, CDR2 YYEEEE. Trimming took 4 bases from V and 7 from J, leaving 15 bases between them. The CDR3 runs 13 residues. CDR3 protein: CASSPKGIMEQYF. The CDR3, as DNA: TGTGCCAGCAGCCCTAAAGGTATAATGGAGCAGTACTTC.

The chain has TRBV6-5 and TRBJ2-2, with D possibly being TRBD2 (5 bases). The CDR3 runs to 15 residues. Trimming took 5 bases from V and 9 from J, leaving 19 bases between them. Germline CDR1 MNHEY, CDR2 SVGAGI. CDR3 DNA: TGTGCCAGCAGTCCACCAAGTGAGGGTGGAAGGGAGCTGTTTTTT. Its protein product is CASSPPSEGGRELFF.

The chain carries TRBV9 and TRBJ2-1, with 10 bases aligning to TRBD1. With 3 bases clipped from V and 9 bases from J, the junction kept 0 bases outside the gene matches. The length of the CDR3 is 12 residues. CDR1 and CDR2 from the germline V gene are SGDLS and YYNGEE. The DNA for the CDR3 is TGTGCCAGCAGCGGGACAGGGGGTGAGCAGTTCTTC. Translating gives CASSGTGGEQFF.

This chain connects TRBV6-1 to TRBJ1-5; D gene uncertain. The germline V gene has CDR1 MNHNS and CDR2 SASEGT. V lost 1 base, J lost 4 bases, and 17 bases lay in between. The CDR3 sequence is 17 residues long. The CDR3 coding sequence is TGTGCCAGCAGTGAAGGTGTAGCCCTCGAACTTAATCAGCCCCAGCATTTT. Its protein is CASSEGVALELNQPQHF.

The V and J genes are TRBV28 and TRBJ2-7; D remains unclear. Germline lookup yields CDR1 MDHEN and CDR2 SYDVKM. V lost 3 bases and J lost 1, with 7 bases in between. The CDR3 runs 13 residues. CDR3 in amino acids: CASSLHGSYEQYF. The CDR3 DNA reads TGTGCCAGCAGTTTGCATGGATCCTACGAGCAGTACTTC. Complete variable domain (other parts from reference TRBV28 and TRBJ2-7): DVKVTQSSRYLVKRTGEKVFLECVQDMDHENMFWYRQDPGLGLRLIYFSYDVKMKEKGDIPEGYSVSREKKERFSLILESASTNQTSMYLCASSLHGSYEQYFGPGTRLTVT.